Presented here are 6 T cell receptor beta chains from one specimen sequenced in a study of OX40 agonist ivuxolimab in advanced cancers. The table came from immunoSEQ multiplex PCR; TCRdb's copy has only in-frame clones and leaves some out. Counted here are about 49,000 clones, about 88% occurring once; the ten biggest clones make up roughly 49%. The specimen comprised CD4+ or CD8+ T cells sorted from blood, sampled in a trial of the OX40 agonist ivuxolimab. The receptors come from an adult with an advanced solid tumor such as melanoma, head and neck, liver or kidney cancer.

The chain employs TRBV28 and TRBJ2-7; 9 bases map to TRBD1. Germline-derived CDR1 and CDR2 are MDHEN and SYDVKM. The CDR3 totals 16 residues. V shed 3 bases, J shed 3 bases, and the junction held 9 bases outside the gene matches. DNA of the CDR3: TGTGCCAGCAGTTTCCCTCGGGACAGGGAGGACTACGAGCAGTACTTC. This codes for CASSFPRDREDYEQYF.

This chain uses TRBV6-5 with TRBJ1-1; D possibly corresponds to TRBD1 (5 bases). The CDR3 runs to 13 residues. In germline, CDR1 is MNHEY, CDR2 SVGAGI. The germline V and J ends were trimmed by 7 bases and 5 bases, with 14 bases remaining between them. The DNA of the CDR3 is TGTGCCAGCACTCTAATGGGGGGGACTGAAGCTTTCTTT. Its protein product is CASTLMGGTEAFF.

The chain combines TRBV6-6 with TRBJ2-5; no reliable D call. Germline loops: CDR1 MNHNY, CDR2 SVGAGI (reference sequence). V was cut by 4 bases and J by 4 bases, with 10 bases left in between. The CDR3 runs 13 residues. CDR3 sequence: CASSFPTRETQYF. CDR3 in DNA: TGTGCCAGCAGTTTTCCAACCCGAGAGACCCAGTACTTC.

DNA for the CDR3: TGTGCCAGCAGTTACAAGCGGGACAGGGGTTCAGATGGCTACACCTTC. This sequence encodes CASSYKRDRGSDGYTF. The genes are TRBV6-6 and TRBJ1-2; TRBD1 agrees at 10 bases. J was trimmed by 6 bases and V by 2 bases; bases with no gene match: 9. Germline CDR1 MNHNY, CDR2 SVGAGI (reference sequence). The CDR3 sequence is 16 residues long.

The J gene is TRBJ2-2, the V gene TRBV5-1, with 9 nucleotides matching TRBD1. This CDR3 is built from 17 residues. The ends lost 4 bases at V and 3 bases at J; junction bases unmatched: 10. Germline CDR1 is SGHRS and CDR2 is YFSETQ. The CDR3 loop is CASSPLPRTGDTGELFF. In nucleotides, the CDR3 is TGCGCCAGCAGCCCCCTACCCCGGACAGGGGACACCGGGGAGCTGTTTTTT.

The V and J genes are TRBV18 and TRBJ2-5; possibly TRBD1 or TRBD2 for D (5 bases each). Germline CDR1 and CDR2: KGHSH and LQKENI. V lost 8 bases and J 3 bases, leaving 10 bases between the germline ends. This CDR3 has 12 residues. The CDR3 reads CASVGAEETQYF. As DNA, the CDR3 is TGTGCCAGCGTCGGGGCGGAAGAGACCCAGTACTTC.